The entry below gives a single T cell receptor beta chain sequence along with its context. V gave up 3 bases and J gave up 3 bases; unmatched junction bases: 9. Germline V gene lookup returns CDR1 MGHRA and CDR2 YSYEKL. CDR3 length: 17 residues. This sample was included in a study of cytomegalovirus exposure and HLA in healthy donors. The PCR contained 60 Vbeta and 13 Jbeta primers. Data came from immunoSEQ multiplex PCR; TCRdb stores just in-frame clones and leaves some out. This table has some 120,000 clones, roughly 80% appearing once. The source material was PBMCs. The chain recombines TRBV4-1 with TRBJ2-1, with 9 bases identical to TRBD2. This TCR came from a woman in her forties in good health and CMV-seronegative. In DNA, the CDR3 is TGCGCCAGCAGCCACGCCCTAGCGGGACGAAACTACAATGAGCAGTTCTTC. It translates to CASSHALAGRNYNEQFF.